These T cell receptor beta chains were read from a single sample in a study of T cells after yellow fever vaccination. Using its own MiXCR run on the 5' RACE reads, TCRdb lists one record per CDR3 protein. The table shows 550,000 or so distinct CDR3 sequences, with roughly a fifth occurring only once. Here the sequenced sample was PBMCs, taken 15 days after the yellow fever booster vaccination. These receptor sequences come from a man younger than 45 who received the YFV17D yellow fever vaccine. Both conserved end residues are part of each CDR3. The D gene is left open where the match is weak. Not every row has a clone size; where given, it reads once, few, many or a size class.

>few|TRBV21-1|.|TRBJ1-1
TGTGCCAGCAGCAGCCTCAGGGGTCTGAACACTGAAGCTTTCTTT
CASSSLRGLNTEAFF
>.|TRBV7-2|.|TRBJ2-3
TGTGCCAGCAGCTCGCTTGGTTCAGGGACGCAGTATTTT
CASSSLGSGTQYF
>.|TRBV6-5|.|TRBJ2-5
TGTGCCAGCAGTTACGATGAGACCCAGTACTTC
CASSYDETQYF
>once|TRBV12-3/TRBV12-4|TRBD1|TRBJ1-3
TGTGCCAGCAGTTTTAGAGGAGGGGGCGCTGGAAACACCATATATTTT
CASSFRGGGAGNTIYF
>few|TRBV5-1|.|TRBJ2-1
TGCGCCAGCAGCTTGGCCGCCAGCGGTGGCAATGAGCAGTTCTTC
CASSLAASGGNEQFF
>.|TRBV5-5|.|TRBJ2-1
TGTGCCAGCAGCTTACAGGGTTTGTCCTACAATGAGCAGTTCTTC
CASSLQGLSYNEQFF
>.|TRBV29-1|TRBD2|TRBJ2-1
TGCAGCGTTGAAGAGACTAGCGGACTCAAGGGCTCCTACAATGAGCAGTTCTTC
CSVEETSGLKGSYNEQFF
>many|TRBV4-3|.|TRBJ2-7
TGCGCCAGCAGCCAAGATGTTCAGGGCACCTACGAGCAGTACTTC
CASSQDVQGTYEQYF
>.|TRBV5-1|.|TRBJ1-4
TGCGCCAGCAGCTTGTTAGCTAGCGATCGTGAAAAACTGTTTTTT
CASSLLASDREKLFF
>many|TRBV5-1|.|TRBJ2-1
TGCGCCAGCAGCTTTAGCTATGAGCAGTTCTTC
CASSFSYEQFF
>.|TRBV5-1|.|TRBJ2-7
TGCGCCAGCAGCTCGGCGGGACCTGCTTGGATGCAGTACTTC
CASSSAGPAWMQYF
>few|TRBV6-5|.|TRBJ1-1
TGTGCCAGCAGGAGCGACACTGAAGCTTTCTTT
CASRSDTEAFF
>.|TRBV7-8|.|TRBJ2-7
TGTGCCAGCAGCAGGGCGGACCCGGGTTACGAGCAGTACTTC
CASSRADPGYEQYF
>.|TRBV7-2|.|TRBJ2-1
TGTGCCAGCAGCTTAGTTTGGTCCAATGAGCAGTTCTTC
CASSLVWSNEQFF
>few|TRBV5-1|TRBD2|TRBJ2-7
TGCGCCAGCAGTTCTAGCGGGATCCTCGAGCAGTACTTC
CASSSSGILEQYF